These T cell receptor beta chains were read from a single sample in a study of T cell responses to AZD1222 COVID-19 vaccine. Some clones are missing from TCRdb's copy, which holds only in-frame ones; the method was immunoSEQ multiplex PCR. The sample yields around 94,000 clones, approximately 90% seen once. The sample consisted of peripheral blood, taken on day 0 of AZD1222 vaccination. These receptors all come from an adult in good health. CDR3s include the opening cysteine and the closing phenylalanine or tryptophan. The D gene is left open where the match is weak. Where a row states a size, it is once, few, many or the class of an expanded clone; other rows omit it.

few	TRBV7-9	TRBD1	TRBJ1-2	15	TGTGCCAGCAGCTCCGGGACAGGAGACACGTATGGCTACACCTTC	CASSSGTGDTYGYTF
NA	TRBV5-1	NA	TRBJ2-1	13	TGCGCCAGCAGCTGGACGCAATACAATGAGCAGTTCTTC	CASSWTQYNEQFF
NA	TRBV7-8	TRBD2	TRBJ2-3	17	TGTGCCAGCAGCTTAGAAAAGGGACTAGCGGGCACAGATACGCAGTATTTT	CASSLEKGLAGTDTQYF
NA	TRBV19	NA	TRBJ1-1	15	TGTGCCAGTAGCCCGGGACCGAATATGAACACTGAAGCTTTCTTT	CASSPGPNMNTEAFF
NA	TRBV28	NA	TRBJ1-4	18	TGTGCCAGCAGATCTGGGACGTCGCCCCCACAATTTAATGAAAAACTGTTTTTT	CASRSGTSPPQFNEKLFF
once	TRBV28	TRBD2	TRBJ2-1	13	TGTGCCACAATAGCGGGAGTGAGGAATGAGCAGTTCTTC	CATIAGVRNEQFF
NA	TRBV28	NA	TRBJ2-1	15	TGTGCCAGCAGCCCCTCCGGGACCCCCACCAATGAGCAGTTCTTC	CASSPSGTPTNEQFF
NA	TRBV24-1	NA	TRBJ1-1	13	TGTGCCACCAGTGGGCGAGGGGGGACTGAAGCTTTCTTT	CATSGRGGTEAFF
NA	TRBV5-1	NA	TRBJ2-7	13	TGCGCCAGCGCAGTCGGGACCTCCTACGAGCAGTACTTC	CASAVGTSYEQYF
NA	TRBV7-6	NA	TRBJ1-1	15	TGTGCCAGCAGCTTACATCGTGCAGCGAACACTGAAGCTTTCTTT	CASSLHRAANTEAFF
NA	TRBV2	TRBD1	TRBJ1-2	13	TGTGCCAGCAGACGGGACAGGGCGGATGGCTACACCTTC	CASRRDRADGYTF
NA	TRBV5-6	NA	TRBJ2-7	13	TGTGCCAGCAGCTTGTGGTATACCTACGAGCAGTACTTC	CASSLWYTYEQYF
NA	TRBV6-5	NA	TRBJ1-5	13	TGTGCCAGCAGGACAGGCAACAATCAGCCCCAGCATTTT	CASRTGNNQPQHF
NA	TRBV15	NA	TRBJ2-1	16	TGTGCCACCAGCACCCCCGTGCCGGGACACTACAATGAGCAGTTCTTC	CATSTPVPGHYNEQFF
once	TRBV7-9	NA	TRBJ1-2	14	TGTGCCAGCAGCTTATGGGGGGATGGCTATGGCTACACCTTC	CASSLWGDGYGYTF
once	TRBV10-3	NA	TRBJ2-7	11	TGTGCCATCAGTGTCAACTACGAGCAGTACTTC	CAISVNYEQYF
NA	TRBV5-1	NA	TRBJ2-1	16	TGCGCCAGCAGCTTGGTGGGACAAAGCTCCTACAATGAGCAGTTCTTC	CASSLVGQSSYNEQFF
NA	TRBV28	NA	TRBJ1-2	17	TGTGCCAGCAGTTCGATACTAGGACCCGAAGCTAACTATGGCTACACCTTC	CASSSILGPEANYGYTF
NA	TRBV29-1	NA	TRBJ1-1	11	TGCAGCGTCGCCGGAGGGCCAGAAGCTTTCTTT	CSVAGGPEAFF
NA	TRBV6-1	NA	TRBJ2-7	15	TGTGCCAGCAGTGAAGCAAAGCGGGCCTTCTACGAGCAGTACTTC	CASSEAKRAFYEQYF
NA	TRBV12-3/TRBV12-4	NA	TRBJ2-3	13	TGTGCCAGCAGTTCCGACTCCACAGATACGCAGTATTTT	CASSSDSTDTQYF
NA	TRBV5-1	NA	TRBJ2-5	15	TGCGCCAGCAGCTTAGCGGAAACCCCCTCGGAGACCCAGTACTTC	CASSLAETPSETQYF
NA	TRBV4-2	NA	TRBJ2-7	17	TGTGCCAGCAGCCAAGATTCTCGAGCAGGGGTCACCTACGAGCAGTACTTC	CASSQDSRAGVTYEQYF
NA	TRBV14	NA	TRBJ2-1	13	TGTGCCAGCAGCCAAGATCAGAGCAATGAGCAGTTCTTC	CASSQDQSNEQFF
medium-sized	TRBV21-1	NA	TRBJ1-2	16	TGTGCCAGCAGCAAAGTCAGGGGGCGGGGCGGCTATGGCTACACCTTC	CASSKVRGRGGYGYTF
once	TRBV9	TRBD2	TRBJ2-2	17	TGTGCCAGCAGCACCAGACTAGCGGGGGGGCGTCCCGGGGAGCTGTTTTTT	CASSTRLAGGRPGELFF
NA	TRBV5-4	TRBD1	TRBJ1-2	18	TGTGCCAGCAGCTTGGGGCCGGGACAGGGAAACCTTAACTATGGCTACACCTTC	CASSLGPGQGNLNYGYTF
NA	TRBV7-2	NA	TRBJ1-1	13	TGTGCCAGCAGCTTAGCAGAGTACACTGAAGCTTTCTTT	CASSLAEYTEAFF
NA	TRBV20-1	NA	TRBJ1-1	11	TGCAGTGCTAGAGGAGGAGCTGAAGCTTTCTTT	CSARGGAEAFF
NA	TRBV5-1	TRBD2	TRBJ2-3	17	TGCGCCAGCAGCTTTCTAGCGGGGGGCCCCGACACAGATACGCAGTATTTT	CASSFLAGGPDTDTQYF
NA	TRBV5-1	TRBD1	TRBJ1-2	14	TGCGCCAGCAGCTTCCGGGACAGTAACTATGGCTACACCTTC	CASSFRDSNYGYTF
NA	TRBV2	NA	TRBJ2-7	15	TGTGCCAGCAGACAAATACAGGCGGGCTCCTACGAGCAGTACTTC	CASRQIQAGSYEQYF
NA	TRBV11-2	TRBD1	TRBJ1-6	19	TGTGCCAGCAGATCAATCGTTTCTACCCACAGGGGGCCTGACTCACCCCTCCACTTT	CASRSIVSTHRGPDSPLHF
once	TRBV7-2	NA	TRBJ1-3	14	TGTGCCAGCAGCCAAGGGGTTGCTGGAAACACCATATATTTT	CASSQGVAGNTIYF
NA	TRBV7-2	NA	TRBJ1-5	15	TGTGCCAGCAGCCCAGGCTCGGTCGCCGGCGGGCCCCAGCATTTT	CASSPGSVAGGPQHF
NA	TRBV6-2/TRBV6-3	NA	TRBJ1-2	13	TGTGCCAGCAGTTCCGGAGGTTACTATGGCTACACCTTC	CASSSGGYYGYTF
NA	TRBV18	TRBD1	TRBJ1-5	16	TGTGCCAGCTCCCAACAGGGGGGACAACTGAATCAGCCCCAGCATTTT	CASSQQGGQLNQPQHF
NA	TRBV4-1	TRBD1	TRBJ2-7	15	TGCGCCAGCAGCCAGGGGACAGGGGACTCCTACGAGCAGTACTTC	CASSQGTGDSYEQYF
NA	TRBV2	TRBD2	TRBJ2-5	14	TGTGCCGTCCAGACTAGCGGGAGAGGGGAGACCCAGTACTTC	CAVQTSGRGETQYF
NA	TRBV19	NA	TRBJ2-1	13	TGTGCCAGTAGTATTGCGGGGTATGGGGAGCAGTTCTTC	CASSIAGYGEQFF
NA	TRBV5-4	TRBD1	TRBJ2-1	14	TGTGCCAGCAGCCAGAGGACAGGGCACAATGAGCAGTTCTTC	CASSQRTGHNEQFF
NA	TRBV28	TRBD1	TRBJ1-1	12	TGTGCCAGCAGTCGGGACAGGCTGCGGGCTTTCTTT	CASSRDRLRAFF
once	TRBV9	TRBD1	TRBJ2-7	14	TGTGCCAGCAGCGGGCGTGTGGCAGGGGGTGAGCAGTACTTC	CASSGRVAGGEQYF
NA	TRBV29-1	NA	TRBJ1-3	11	TGCAGCGTCCGGAGGGCGAACACCATATATTTT	CSVRRANTIYF
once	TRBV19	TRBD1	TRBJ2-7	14	TGTGCCAGTAGTCGGCGACAGGGTGTTTACGAGCAGTACTTC	CASSRRQGVYEQYF
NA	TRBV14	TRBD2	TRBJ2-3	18	TGTGCCAGCAGCCAAGTGGAAACGGGACTAGCCGGCACAGATACGCAGTATTTT	CASSQVETGLAGTDTQYF
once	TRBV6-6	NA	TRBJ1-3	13	TGTGCCAGCAGCCGCCCCGTTGGAAACACCATATATTTT	CASSRPVGNTIYF
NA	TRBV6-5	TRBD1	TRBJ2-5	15	TGTGCCAGCACACAGGGGAAGTTCGTTCAAGAGACCCAGTACTTC	CASTQGKFVQETQYF
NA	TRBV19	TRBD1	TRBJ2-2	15	TGTGCCAGTAGTCCCCGACAGGGTCACACCGGGGAGCTGTTTTTT	CASSPRQGHTGELFF
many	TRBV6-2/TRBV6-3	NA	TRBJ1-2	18	TGTGCCAGCAGTTACGGGACAACCTACCGGAGAGCTTATTATGGCTACACCTTC	CASSYGTTYRRAYYGYTF
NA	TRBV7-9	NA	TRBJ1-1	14	TGTGCCAGCAGCCCGGGACAAATCATACGAGAAGCTTTCTTT	CASSPGQIIREAFF
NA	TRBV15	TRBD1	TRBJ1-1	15	TGTGCCACCAGCAGCCTCACCGACAGGGAAACTGAAGCTTTCTTT	CATSSLTDRETEAFF
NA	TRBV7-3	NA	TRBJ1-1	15	TGTGCCAGCAGCTTAATCGGGGGGCGGAACACTGAAGCTTTCTTT	CASSLIGGRNTEAFF
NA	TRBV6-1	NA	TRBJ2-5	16	TGTGCCAGCAGTGAACGCCCGTCCATGGTCCAAGAGACCCAGTACTTC	CASSERPSMVQETQYF
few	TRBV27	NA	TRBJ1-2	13	TGTGCCAGCAGCCCCGACGGAAACTATGGCTACACCTTC	CASSPDGNYGYTF
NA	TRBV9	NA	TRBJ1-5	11	TGTGCCAGCAGCTTAGATCAGCCCCAGCATTTT	CASSLDQPQHF
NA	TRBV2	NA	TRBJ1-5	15	TGTGCCAGCAACACGCAGGGATCACGCAATCAGCCCCAGCATTTT	CASNTQGSRNQPQHF